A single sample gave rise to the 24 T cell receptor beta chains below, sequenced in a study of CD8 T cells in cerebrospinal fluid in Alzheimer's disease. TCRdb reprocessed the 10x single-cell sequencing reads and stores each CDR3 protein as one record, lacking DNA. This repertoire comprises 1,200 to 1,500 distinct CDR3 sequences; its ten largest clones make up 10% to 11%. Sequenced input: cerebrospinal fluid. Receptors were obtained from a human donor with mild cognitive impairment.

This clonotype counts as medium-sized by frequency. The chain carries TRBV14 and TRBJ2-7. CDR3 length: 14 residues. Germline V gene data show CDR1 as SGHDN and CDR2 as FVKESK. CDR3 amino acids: CASSHGILVHEQYF.

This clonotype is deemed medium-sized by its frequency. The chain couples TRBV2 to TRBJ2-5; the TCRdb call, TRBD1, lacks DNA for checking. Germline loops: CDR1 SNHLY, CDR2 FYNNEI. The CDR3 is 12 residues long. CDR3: CASRFRGETQYF. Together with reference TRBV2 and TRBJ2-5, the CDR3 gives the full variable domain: EPEVTQTPSHQVTQMGQEVILRCVPISNHLYFYWYRQILGQKVEFLVSFYNNEISEKSEIFDDQFSVERPDGSNFTLKIRSTKLEDSAMYFCASRFRGETQYFGPGTRLLVL.

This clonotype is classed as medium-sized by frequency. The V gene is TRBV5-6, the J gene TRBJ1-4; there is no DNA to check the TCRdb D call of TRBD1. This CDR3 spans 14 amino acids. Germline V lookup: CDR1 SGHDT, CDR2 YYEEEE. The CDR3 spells CASSLDWAGEKLFF.

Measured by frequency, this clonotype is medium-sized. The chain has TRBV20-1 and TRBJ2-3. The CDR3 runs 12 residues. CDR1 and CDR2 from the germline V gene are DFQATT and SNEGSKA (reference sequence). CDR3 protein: CSAPQHRDTQYF.

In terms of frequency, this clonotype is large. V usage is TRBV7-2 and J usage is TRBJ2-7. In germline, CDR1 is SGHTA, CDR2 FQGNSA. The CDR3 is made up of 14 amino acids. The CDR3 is CASRQIGNSYEQYF.

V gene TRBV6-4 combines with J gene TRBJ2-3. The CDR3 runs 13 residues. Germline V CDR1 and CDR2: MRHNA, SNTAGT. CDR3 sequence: CASSVDHQDTQYF.

The CDR3 sequence is CASSGRTGSNQPQHF. The genes are TRBV2 and TRBJ1-5; TCRdb picks TRBD1, but there is no DNA to check that call. This CDR3 contains 15 residues. CDR1 SNHLY and CDR2 FYNNEI come from the germline V gene.

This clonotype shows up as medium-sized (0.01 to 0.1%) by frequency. The CDR3 loop reads CASSQGRGTHSNEQFF. V usage is TRBV4-2 and J usage is TRBJ2-1; the D call from TCRdb, TRBD2, cannot be confirmed without DNA. CDR1 is LGHNA and CDR2 is YNFKEQ in the germline V gene. The CDR3 spans 16 residues.

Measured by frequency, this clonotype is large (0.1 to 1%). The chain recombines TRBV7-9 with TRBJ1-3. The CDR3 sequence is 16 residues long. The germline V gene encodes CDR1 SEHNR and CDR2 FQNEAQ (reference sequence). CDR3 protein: CASSLVVGLSGNTIYF.

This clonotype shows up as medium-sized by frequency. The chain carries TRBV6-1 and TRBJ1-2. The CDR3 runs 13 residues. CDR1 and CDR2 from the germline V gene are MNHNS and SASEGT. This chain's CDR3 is CASSERRNYGYTF.

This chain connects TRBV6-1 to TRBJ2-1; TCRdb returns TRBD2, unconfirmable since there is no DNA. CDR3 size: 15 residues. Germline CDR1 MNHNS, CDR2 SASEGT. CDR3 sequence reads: CASSGGTSAYNEQFF.

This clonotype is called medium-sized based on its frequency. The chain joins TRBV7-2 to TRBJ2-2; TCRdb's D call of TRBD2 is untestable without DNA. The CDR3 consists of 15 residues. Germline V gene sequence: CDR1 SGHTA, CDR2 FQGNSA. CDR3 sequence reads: CASSLGPSGAGELFF.

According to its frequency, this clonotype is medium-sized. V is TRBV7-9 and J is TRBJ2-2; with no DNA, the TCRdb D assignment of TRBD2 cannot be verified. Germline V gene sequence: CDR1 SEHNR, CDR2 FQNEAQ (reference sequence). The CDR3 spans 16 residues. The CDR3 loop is CASSLRRALNTGELFF.

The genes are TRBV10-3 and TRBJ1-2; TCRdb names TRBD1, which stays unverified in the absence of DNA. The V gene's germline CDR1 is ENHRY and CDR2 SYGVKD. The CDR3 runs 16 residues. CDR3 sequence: CAITDPGTGGDDRYTF.

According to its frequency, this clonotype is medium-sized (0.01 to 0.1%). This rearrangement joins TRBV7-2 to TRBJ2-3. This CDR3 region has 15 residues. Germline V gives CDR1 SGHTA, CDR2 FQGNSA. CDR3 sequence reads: CASSLFGWKTDTQYF.

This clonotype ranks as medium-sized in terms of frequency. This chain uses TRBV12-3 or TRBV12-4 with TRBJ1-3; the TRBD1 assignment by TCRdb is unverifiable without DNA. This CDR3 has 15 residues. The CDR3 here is CASSLQGFSGNTIYF.

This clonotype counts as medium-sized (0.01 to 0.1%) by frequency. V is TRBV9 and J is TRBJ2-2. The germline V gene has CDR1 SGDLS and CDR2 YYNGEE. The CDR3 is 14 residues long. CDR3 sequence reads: CASSVVSGTGELFF.

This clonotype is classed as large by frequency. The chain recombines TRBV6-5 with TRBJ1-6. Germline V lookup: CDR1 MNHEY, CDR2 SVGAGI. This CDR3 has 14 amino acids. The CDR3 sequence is CASRQSSYNSPLHF.

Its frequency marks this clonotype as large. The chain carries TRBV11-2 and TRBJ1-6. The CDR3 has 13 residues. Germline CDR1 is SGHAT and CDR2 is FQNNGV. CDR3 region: CASSLDQGSPLHF.

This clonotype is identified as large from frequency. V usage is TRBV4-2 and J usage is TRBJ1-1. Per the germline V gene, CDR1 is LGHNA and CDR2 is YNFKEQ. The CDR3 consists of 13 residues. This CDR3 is CASSQDETSKCLF.

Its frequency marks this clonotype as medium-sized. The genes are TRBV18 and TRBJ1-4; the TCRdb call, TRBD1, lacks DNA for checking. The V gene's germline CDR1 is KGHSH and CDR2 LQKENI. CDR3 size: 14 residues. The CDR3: CASSPSRVGEKLFF.

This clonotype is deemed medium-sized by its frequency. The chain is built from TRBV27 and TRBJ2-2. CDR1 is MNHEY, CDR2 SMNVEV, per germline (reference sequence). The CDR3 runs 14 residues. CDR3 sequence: CASSPRTNTGELFF.

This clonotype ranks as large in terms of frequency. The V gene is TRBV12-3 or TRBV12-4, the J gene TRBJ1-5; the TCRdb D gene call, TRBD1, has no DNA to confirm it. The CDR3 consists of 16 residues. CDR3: CASSPPGQGGRQPQHF.

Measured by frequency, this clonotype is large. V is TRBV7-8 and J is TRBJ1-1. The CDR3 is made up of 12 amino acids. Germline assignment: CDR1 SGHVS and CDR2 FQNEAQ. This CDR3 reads CASSLRGRRAFF.